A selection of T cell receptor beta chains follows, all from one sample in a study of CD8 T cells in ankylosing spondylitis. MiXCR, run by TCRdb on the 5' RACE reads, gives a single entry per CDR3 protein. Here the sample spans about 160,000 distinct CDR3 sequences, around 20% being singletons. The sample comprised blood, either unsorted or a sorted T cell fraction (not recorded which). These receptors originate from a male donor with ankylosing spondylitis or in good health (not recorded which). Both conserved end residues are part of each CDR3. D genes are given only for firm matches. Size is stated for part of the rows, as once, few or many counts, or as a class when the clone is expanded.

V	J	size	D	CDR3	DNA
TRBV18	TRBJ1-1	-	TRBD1	CASSPPGTGSMPEAFF	TGTGCCAGCTCACCGCCGGGGACAGGGAGCATGCCAGAAGCTTTCTTT
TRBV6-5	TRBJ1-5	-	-	CASSYSSSSNQPQHF	TGTGCCAGCAGTTACTCGTCATCTAGCAATCAGCCCCAGCATTTT
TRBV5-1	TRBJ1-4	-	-	CASSPGRGTNEKLFF	TGCGCCAGCAGCCCTGGCAGGGGAACTAATGAAAAACTGTTTTTT
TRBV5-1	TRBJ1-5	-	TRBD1	CASSTGQGGVGNQPQHF	TGCGCCAGCAGCACCGGACAGGGAGGAGTGGGAAATCAGCCCCAGCATTTT
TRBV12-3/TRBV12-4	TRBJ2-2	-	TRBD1	CASNTRAPGGLFF	TGTGCCAGCAACACCAGGGCCCCAGGGGGGCTGTTTTTT
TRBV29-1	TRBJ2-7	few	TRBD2	CSAGLARAYEQYF	TGCAGCGCCGGACTAGCGAGAGCCTACGAGCAGTACTTC
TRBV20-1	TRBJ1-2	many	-	CSAREHQVTYGYTF	TGCAGTGCTAGAGAACACCAGGTGACCTATGGCTACACCTTC
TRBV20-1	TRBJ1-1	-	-	CSARERTTANTEAFF	TGCAGTGCTAGAGAAAGAACGACGGCGAACACTGAAGCTTTCTTT
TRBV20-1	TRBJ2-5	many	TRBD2	CSALAGGRETQYF	TGCAGTGCTTTAGCGGGAGGACGGGAGACCCAGTACTTC
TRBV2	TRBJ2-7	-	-	CASSPLRNYEQYF	TGTGCCAGCAGTCCATTAAGGAACTACGAGCAGTACTTC
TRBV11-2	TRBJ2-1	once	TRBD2	CASSLSMAGGGYNEQFF	TGTGCCAGCAGCTTAAGTATGGCGGGAGGAGGCTACAATGAGCAGTTCTTC
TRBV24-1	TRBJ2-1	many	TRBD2	CATSVRTSGNNEQFF	TGTGCCACCAGTGTTAGGACTAGCGGGAACAATGAGCAGTTCTTC
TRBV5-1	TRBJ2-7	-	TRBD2	CASSLAVGMSGRSYEQYF	TGCGCCAGCAGCTTGGCGGTCGGAATGAGCGGGAGATCCTACGAGCAGTACTTC
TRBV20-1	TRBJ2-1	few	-	CSARDLFEQFF	TGCAGTGCTAGAGATCTCTTTGAGCAGTTCTTC
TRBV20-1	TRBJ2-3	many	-	CSARGPLAGYTDTQYF	TGCAGTGCTAGAGGTCCCCTGGCGGGATACACAGATACGCAGTATTTT
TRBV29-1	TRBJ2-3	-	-	CSVERSDTQYF	TGCAGCGTTGAACGCTCGGATACGCAGTATTTT
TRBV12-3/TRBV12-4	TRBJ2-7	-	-	CASRGSGAYEQYF	TGTGCCAGCAGGGGGTCGGGTGCCTACGAGCAGTACTTC
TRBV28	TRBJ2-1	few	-	CASKPWTNEQFF	TGTGCCAGCAAGCCTTGGACCAATGAGCAGTTCTTC
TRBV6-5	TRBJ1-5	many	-	CASSYSRGQPQHF	TGTGCCAGCAGTTACAGTCGCGGACAGCCCCAGCATTTT
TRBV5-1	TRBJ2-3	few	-	CASSLYGVDTQYF	TGCGCCAGCAGCTTGTACGGGGTAGATACGCAGTATTTT
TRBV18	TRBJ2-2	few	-	CASSPPDSPGGELFF	TGTGCCAGCTCACCACCAGACTCTCCTGGCGGGGAGCTGTTTTTT
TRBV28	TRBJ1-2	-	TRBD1	CASRTTSGTGGSYGYTF	TGTGCCAGCAGGACCACCTCCGGGACAGGGGGGAGCTATGGCTACACCTTC
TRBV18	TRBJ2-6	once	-	CASSPKESSPGRANVLTF	TGTGCCAGCTCACCAAAGGAGAGTTCCCCCGGCAGGGCCAACGTCCTGACTTTC
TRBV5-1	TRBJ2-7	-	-	CASSLGDSLYEQYF	TGCGCCAGCAGCTTGGGCGACAGCCTATACGAGCAGTACTTC
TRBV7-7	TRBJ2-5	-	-	CASSLENRETQYF	TGTGCCAGCAGCTTAGAGAACCGAGAGACCCAGTACTTC
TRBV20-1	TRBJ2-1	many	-	CSARTLRQLNNEQFF	TGCAGTGCTCGCACACTCCGCCAGCTCAACAATGAGCAGTTCTTC
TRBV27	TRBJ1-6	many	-	CASSLGNSYNSPLHF	TGTGCCAGCAGTTTAGGGAACTCCTATAATTCACCCCTCCACTTT
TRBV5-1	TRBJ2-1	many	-	CASSLIRGKDEQFF	TGCGCCAGCAGCTTGATCCGGGGGAAGGATGAGCAGTTCTTC
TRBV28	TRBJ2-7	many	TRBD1	CASRPGTGTYEQYF	TGTGCCAGCAGACCCGGGACAGGGACCTACGAGCAGTACTTC
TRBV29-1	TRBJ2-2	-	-	CSVEPGNTGELFF	TGCAGCGTTGAACCAGGGAACACCGGGGAGCTGTTTTTT
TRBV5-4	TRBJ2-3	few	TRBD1	CASSYGTGGRTDTQYF	TGTGCCAGCAGCTACGGGACAGGGGGCAGGACAGATACGCAGTATTTT
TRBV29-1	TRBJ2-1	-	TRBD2	CSVDTSGSREQFF	TGCAGCGTTGATACTAGCGGGAGTCGAGAGCAGTTCTTC
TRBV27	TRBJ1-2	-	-	CASSLSRGKNYGYTF	TGTGCCAGCAGTTTATCGCGCGGAAAAAACTATGGCTACACCTTC
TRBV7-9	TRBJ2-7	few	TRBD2	CASSSPLATYEQYF	TGTGCCAGCAGCTCCCCACTAGCGACCTACGAGCAGTACTTC
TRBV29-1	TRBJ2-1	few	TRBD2	CSVVSGTSGVVDEQFF	TGCAGCGTTGTCAGCGGGACTAGCGGGGTCGTGGATGAGCAGTTCTTC
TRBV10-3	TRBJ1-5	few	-	CAISESGQNHQPQHF	TGTGCCATCAGTGAGTCTGGGCAGAATCATCAGCCCCAGCATTTT
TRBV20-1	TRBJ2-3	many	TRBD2	CSARRFGTGGPIVDTQYF	TGCAGTGCTAGACGCTTCGGTACGGGAGGGCCGATTGTGGATACGCAGTATTTT
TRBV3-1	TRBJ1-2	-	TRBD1	CASSQYRGGNGYTF	TGTGCCAGCAGCCAATATAGAGGGGGCAACGGCTACACCTTC
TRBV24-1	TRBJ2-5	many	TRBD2	CATSPTSGRRETQYF	TGTGCCACCAGTCCCACTAGCGGGAGGAGGGAGACCCAGTACTTC
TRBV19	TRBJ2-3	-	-	CASSGDITDTQYF	TGTGCCAGTAGTGGGGACATCACAGATACGCAGTATTTT
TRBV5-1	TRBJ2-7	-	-	CASSSGPFDSQTYEQYF	TGCGCCAGCAGCTCCGGGCCTTTTGACAGCCAGACCTACGAGCAGTACTTC
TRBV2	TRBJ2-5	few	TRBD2	CASSPTSGRETQYF	TGTGCCAGCAGTCCGACTAGCGGGCGAGAGACCCAGTACTTC
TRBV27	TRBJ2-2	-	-	CASSQGSGHTGELFF	TGTGCCAGCAGTCAGGGGTCAGGGCACACCGGGGAGCTGTTTTTT
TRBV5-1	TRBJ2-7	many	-	CASTPGGGFSYEQYF	TGCGCCAGCACCCCAGGTGGGGGATTTTCCTACGAGCAGTACTTC
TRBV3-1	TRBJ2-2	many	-	CASRIGRQPGELFF	TGTGCCAGCAGGATAGGCAGACAGCCCGGGGAGCTGTTTTTT
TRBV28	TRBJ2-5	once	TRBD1	CASSSSTGDEYF	TGTGCCAGCAGTTCCTCGACAGGGGATGAGTACTTC
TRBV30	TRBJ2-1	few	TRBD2	CAWSPSSGRRFF	TGTGCCTGGAGCCCCTCCAGCGGGAGACGGTTCTTC
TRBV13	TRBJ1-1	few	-	CASSFGAGLPEAFF	TGTGCCAGCAGCTTCGGGGCAGGGCTCCCTGAAGCTTTCTTT
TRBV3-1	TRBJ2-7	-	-	CASSPRGSYEQYF	TGTGCCAGCAGCCCCAGAGGGTCCTACGAGCAGTACTTC
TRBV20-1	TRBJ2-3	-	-	CCARGLGSRASTDTQYF	TGCTGCGCTAGGGGCTTGGGCAGCCGCGCTAGCACAGATACGCAGTATTTT
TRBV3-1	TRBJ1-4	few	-	CASSHHRSTNEKLFF	TGTGCCAGCAGCCACCACAGGTCAACTAATGAAAAACTGTTTTTT
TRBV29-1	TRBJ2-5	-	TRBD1	CSVGQGAIQETQYF	TGCAGCGTCGGACAGGGGGCGATCCAAGAGACCCAGTACTTC
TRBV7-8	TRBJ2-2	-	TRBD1	CASGIYTGAGGELFF	TGTGCCAGCGGCATTTACACAGGGGCGGGCGGGGAGCTGTTTTTT
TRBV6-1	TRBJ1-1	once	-	CASSEPLRGLNTEAFF	TGTGCCAGCAGTGAACCCTTGCGGGGACTGAACACTGAAGCTTTCTTT
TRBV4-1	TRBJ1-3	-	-	CASARGLSGNTIYF	TGCGCCAGCGCTCGGGGTCTCTCTGGAAACACCATATATTTT
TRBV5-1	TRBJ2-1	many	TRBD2	CASSPPGLAEQNEQFF	TGCGCCAGCAGTCCACCGGGACTAGCGGAGCAAAATGAGCAGTTCTTC
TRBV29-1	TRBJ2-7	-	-	CSVELSYEQYF	TGCAGCGTCGAGCTTTCCTACGAGCAGTACTTC
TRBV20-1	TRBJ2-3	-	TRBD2	CSARRIAGGPDTQYF	TGCAGTGCTAGAAGGATAGCGGGAGGGCCGGATACGCAGTATTTT